Detailed here is one TCR beta chain. The sample belongs to a study of control samples from healthy donors and cancer patients. The table came from immunoSEQ multiplex PCR; TCRdb's copy has only in-frame clones and leaves some out. The table lists 150,000 to 200,000 clones, 90% to 95% of them singletons. V shed 4 bases, J shed 4 bases, and the junction held 1 base outside the gene matches. The CDR3 length is 11 residues. The germline V gene has CDR1 GTSNPN and CDR2 SVGIG (reference sequence). The receptor's source is a young woman in good health. The material sequenced was blood. This chain uses TRBV30 with TRBJ2-7; TRBD1 aligns across 7 bases. Here the CDR3 reads CAWNRGYEQYF. CDR3 in DNA: TGTGCCTGGAACAGGGGATACGAGCAGTACTTC.